These 20 T cell receptor beta chains were sequenced from one sample in a study of T cell responses to AZD1222 COVID-19 vaccine. TCRdb keeps only in-frame clones here, not all; method: immunoSEQ multiplex PCR. The sample has about 110,000 clones, approximately 89% seen once. The specimen was peripheral blood, collected on day 0 of AZD1222 vaccination. The source is an adult in good health.

This rearrangement joins TRBV12-3 or TRBV12-4 to TRBJ1-2, with TRBD1 as a possible D gene (5 bases). V was clipped by 10 bases and J by 4 bases, with 13 bases between them. This CDR3 is built from 12 residues. The CDR3 region has the DNA TGTGCCACCGGGGGGGAGGGCTATGGCTACACCTTC. Translating it yields CATGGEGYGYTF.

The chain has TRBV27 and TRBJ1-1; D is unresolved. The CDR3 is 9 residues long. The germline gives CDR1 MNHEY, CDR2 SMNVEV (reference sequence). With 2 bases removed from V and 11 bases from J, the gap between germline ends came to 3 bases. The CDR3 DNA is TGTGCCAGCAGTTTAAGCGCTTTCTTT. This encodes CASSLSAFF.

The chain carries TRBV24-1 and TRBJ1-4; the match to TRBD1 covers 9 bases. The length of the CDR3 is 15 residues. The V and J ends lost 3 bases and 6 bases, in that order; junction bases with no gene match: 4. In germline, CDR1 is KGHDR, CDR2 SFDVKD. The CDR3: CATSDPGTGYEKLFF. The CDR3 coding sequence is TGTGCCACCAGTGATCCCGGGACAGGGTATGAAAAACTGTTTTTT.

V is TRBV5-4 and J is TRBJ2-7, with D possibly being TRBD1 (5 bases). Trimming took off 4 bases at V and 1 base at J, with 12 bases between the two ends. The CDR3 consists of 14 residues. The germline V gene encodes CDR1 SGHNT and CDR2 YYREEE (reference sequence). This CDR3 reads CASSPGSGSYEQYF. CDR3 coding DNA: TGTGCCAGCAGCCCAGGCTCAGGGTCCTACGAGCAGTACTTC.

The chain has TRBV7-9 and TRBJ1-5, with 12 bases fitting TRBD1. The V and J ends lost 5 bases and 6 bases, in that order; junction bases with no gene match: 5. The germline V gene encodes CDR1 SEHNR and CDR2 FQNEAQ (reference sequence). CDR3 length equals 15 residues. As DNA, the CDR3 is TGTGCCAGCAGCGGGACAGGGGGCGTCGGTCAGCCCCAGCATTTT. This codes for CASSGTGGVGQPQHF.

The rearrangement joins TRBV3-1 (or the pseudogene TRBV3-2) to TRBJ1-3; D call uncertain. Trimming took 6 bases from V and 4 from J, leaving 16 bases between them. This CDR3 spans 15 amino acids. Germline V gene data show CDR1 as LGHDT and CDR2 as YNNKEL (reference sequence). The CDR3 DNA reads TGTGCCAGCAGTTCCGCGGGAGTAGGAGGAAACACCATATATTTT. This gives the protein CASSSAGVGGNTIYF.

The gene calls are TRBV6-2 or TRBV6-3 and TRBJ1-2; 8 bases are a match to TRBD1. V shed 2 bases, J shed 2 bases, and the junction held 7 bases outside the gene matches. The germline V gene has CDR1 MNHEY and CDR2 SVGEGT. This CDR3 contains 16 residues. The CDR3: CASSYRPGTGNYGYTF. For the CDR3, the DNA is TGTGCCAGCAGTTACCGTCCCGGGACAGGAAACTATGGCTACACCTTC.

This chain connects TRBV7-9 to TRBJ2-1; D perhaps matches TRBD1 (6 bases). The CDR3 is made up of 14 amino acids. The germline CDR1 and CDR2 sequences are SEHNR and FQNEAQ (reference sequence). Trimming pared 4 bases from V and 5 bases from J, leaving 12 bases between. This chain's CDR3 is CASSSQGPHNEQFF. The CDR3 region has the DNA TGTGCCAGCAGCTCTCAGGGGCCCCACAATGAGCAGTTCTTC.

The chain has TRBV30 and TRBJ2-1, with 8 bases aligning to TRBD2. This CDR3 contains 14 residues. Germline V CDR1 and CDR2: GTSNPN, SVGIG (reference sequence). V lost 2 bases, J lost 7 bases, and 7 bases stayed unmatched. In nucleotides, the CDR3 is TGTGCCTGGAGTCCTCTAGCGGGTCGTAATGAGCAGTTCTTC. Translated: CAWSPLAGRNEQFF.

The chain is built from TRBV20-1 and TRBJ1-5, with no clear D. The germline CDR1 and CDR2 sequences are DFQATT and SNEGSKA (reference sequence). The germline V and J ends were trimmed by 3 bases and 5 bases, with 11 bases remaining between them. CDR3 length: 13 residues. CDR3 residues: CSASRLVDQPQHF. The CDR3 DNA reads TGCAGTGCTAGTAGGTTGGTTGATCAGCCCCAGCATTTT.

This chain links TRBV10-1 with TRBJ1-2; D possibly corresponds to TRBD1 (5 bases). Germline CDR1 WNHNN, CDR2 SYGVQD (reference sequence). The CDR3 length is 15 residues. The germline V and J ends were trimmed by 0 bases and 7 bases, with 15 bases remaining between them. CDR3 amino acids: CASSESMGPSSGYTF. The CDR3 nucleotides read TGCGCCAGCAGTGAGTCGATGGGGCCGAGTAGTGGCTACACCTTC.

The chain carries TRBV5-6 and TRBJ1-1; 7 bases match TRBD1. The V segment lost 4 bases and the J segment 8 bases; nucleotides outside the gene matches: 14. Germline CDR1 reads SGHDT; CDR2 reads YYEEEE. The CDR3 is made up of 15 amino acids. The CDR3 spells CASSLVDRVEGEAFF. The CDR3 coding sequence is TGTGCCAGCAGCCTCGTCGACAGGGTTGAGGGCGAAGCTTTCTTT.

The chain joins TRBV14 to TRBJ1-6; perhaps TRBD1 as D (5 bases). The CDR3 length is 12 residues. Per germline, CDR1 SGHDN and CDR2 FVKESK. The V and J ends lost 6 bases and 9 bases respectively, with 9 bases between them. CDR3 nucleotides: TGTGCCAGCAGTCCAACAGGTTCACCCCTCCACTTT. Protein: CASSPTGSPLHF.

V is TRBV15 and J is TRBJ1-5; maybe TRBD1 (5 bases). Germline V gene data show CDR1 as LNHNV and CDR2 as YYDKDF (reference sequence). V gave up 3 bases and J gave up 4 bases, with 16 bases separating them. This CDR3 contains 16 residues. The CDR3 spells CATSRARDGPNQPQHF. The DNA of the CDR3 is TGTGCCACCAGCAGGGCTAGGGACGGACCAAATCAGCCCCAGCATTTT.

The chain carries TRBV2 and TRBJ2-3; D may be TRBD1 (6 bases). Germline V gene data show CDR1 as SNHLY and CDR2 as FYNNEI. The CDR3 spans 16 residues. Trimming removed 1 base at V and 4 bases at J, with 15 bases between. The CDR3 spells CASSEGTDLVADTQYF. Here the CDR3 DNA reads TGTGCCAGCAGTGAAGGGACAGACCTCGTCGCAGATACGCAGTATTTT.

This chain uses TRBV5-4 with TRBJ2-5, with a possible D match to TRBD1 (6 bases). Germline values: CDR1 SGHNT, CDR2 YYREEE (reference sequence). The CDR3 sequence is 15 residues long. Between the trimmed V and J ends, which lost 3 bases and 7 bases, there was a span of 19 bases. DNA for the CDR3: TGTGCCAGCAGCTCAACAGGGTTGGCATTGGGGACCCAGTACTTC. It specifies CASSSTGLALGTQYF. The complete variable domain, with remaining parts taken from reference TRBV5-4 and TRBJ2-5, reads ETGVTQSPTHLIKTRGQQVTLRCSSQSGHNTVSWYQQALGQGPQFIFQYYREEENGRGNFPPRFSGLQFPNYSSELNVNALELDDSALYLCASSSTGLALGTQYFGPGTRLLVL.

V usage is TRBV5-1 and J usage is TRBJ1-2; D uncertain. CDR1 is SGHRS and CDR2 is YFSETQ in the germline V gene. V was shortened by 0 bases and J by 1 base, with 4 bases between the two germline ends. The CDR3 is 13 residues long. The CDR3 DNA follows: TGCGCCAGCAGCTTGGACAGTAACTATGGCTACACCTTC. It yields the protein CASSLDSNYGYTF.

The V call is TRBV7-2, the J call TRBJ2-2, with a possible D match to TRBD2 (7 bases). Germline V lookup: CDR1 SGHTA, CDR2 FQGNSA. The V end lost 4 bases, the J end lost 7 bases, and 16 bases lay between the germline ends. CDR3 length equals 15 residues. The CDR3 DNA is TGTGCCAGCAGCTCCCACGGGGGGCAGGTCGGGGAGCTGTTTTTT. Its translation is CASSSHGGQVGELFF.

This clone was recorded once. This chain links TRBV18 with TRBJ2-7; 11 nucleotides agree with TRBD2. The germline V gene has CDR1 KGHSH and CDR2 LQKENI. V lost 3 bases to trimming and J lost 3 bases; unmatched junction nucleotides: 1. The CDR3 has 14 amino acids. The CDR3: CASSPGLADYEQYF. DNA for the CDR3: TGTGCCAGCTCACCGGGACTAGCGGACTACGAGCAGTACTTC.

This chain connects TRBV12-5 to TRBJ2-3; no definite D call. V was trimmed by 3 bases and J by 0 bases, leaving 7 bases between them. This CDR3 contains 14 residues. The germline V gene encodes CDR1 LGHNT and CDR2 FRNRAP. The CDR3, as DNA: TGTGCTAGTGGTTTAGGGATTAGCACAGATACGCAGTATTTT. Its translation: CASGLGISTDTQYF. The full variable domain, with the rest looked up from reference TRBV12-5 and TRBJ2-3, is DARVTQTPRHKVTEMGQEVTMRCQPILGHNTVFWYRQTMMQGLELLAYFRNRAPLDDSGMPKDRFSAEMPDATLATLKIQPSEPRDSAVYFCASGLGISTDTQYFGPGTRLTVL.